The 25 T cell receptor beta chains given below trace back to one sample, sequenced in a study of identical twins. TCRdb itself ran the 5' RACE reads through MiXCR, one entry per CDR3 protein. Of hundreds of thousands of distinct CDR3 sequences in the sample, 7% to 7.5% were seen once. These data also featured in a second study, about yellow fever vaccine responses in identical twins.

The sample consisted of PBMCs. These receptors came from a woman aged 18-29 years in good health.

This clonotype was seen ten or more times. The CDR3, as DNA: TGTGCCAGCAGCTTAACCCGACAGACTAACTATGGCTACACCTTC. Its translation is CASSLTRQTNYGYTF. The chain recombines TRBV7-9 with TRBJ1-2, with TRBD1 as a possible D gene (5 bases). V lost 2 bases and J 0 bases, leaving 10 bases between the germline ends. CDR1 is SEHNR, CDR2 FQNEAQ, per germline (reference sequence). The CDR3 has 15 amino acids. Complete variable domain (other parts from reference TRBV7-9 and TRBJ1-2): DTGVSQNPRHKITKRGQNVTFRCDPISEHNRLYWYRQTLGQGPEFLTYFQNEAQLEKSRLLSDRFSAERPKGSFSTLEIQRTEQGDSAMYLCASSLTRQTNYGYTFGSGTRLTVV.

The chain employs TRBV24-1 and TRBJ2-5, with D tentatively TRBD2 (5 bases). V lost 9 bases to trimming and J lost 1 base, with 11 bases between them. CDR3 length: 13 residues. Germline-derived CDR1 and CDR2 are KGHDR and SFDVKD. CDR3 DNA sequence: TGTGCCACCTCTACTAGAATCCAAGAGACCCAGTACTTC. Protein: CATSTRIQETQYF.

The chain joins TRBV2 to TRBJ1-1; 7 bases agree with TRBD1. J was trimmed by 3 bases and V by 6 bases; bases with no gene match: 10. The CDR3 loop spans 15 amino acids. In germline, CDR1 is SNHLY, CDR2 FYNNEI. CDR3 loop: CASRVGATGDTEAFF. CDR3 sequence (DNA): TGTGCCAGCAGGGTTGGGGCCACAGGGGACACTGAAGCTTTCTTT.

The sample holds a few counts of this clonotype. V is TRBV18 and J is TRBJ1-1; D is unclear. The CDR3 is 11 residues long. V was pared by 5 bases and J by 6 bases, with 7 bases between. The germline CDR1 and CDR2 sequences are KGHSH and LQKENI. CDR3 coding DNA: TGTGCCAGCTCAGAGCATTCTGAAGCTTTCTTT. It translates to CASSEHSEAFF.

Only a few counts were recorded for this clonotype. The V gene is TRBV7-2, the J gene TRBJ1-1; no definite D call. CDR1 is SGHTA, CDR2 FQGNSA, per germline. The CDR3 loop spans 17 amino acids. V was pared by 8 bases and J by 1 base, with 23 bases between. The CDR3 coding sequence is TGTGCCAGCGCGTTTAGGACGGTAACATATCGGAACACTGAAGCTTTCTTT. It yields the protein CASAFRTVTYRNTEAFF.

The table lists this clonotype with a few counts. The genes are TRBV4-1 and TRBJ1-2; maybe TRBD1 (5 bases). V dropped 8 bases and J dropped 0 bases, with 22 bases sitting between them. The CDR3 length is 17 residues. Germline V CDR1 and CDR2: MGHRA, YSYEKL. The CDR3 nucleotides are TGCGCCAGCGCCAGACAGATTCCCGTAATAGCTAACTATGGCTACACCTTC. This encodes CASARQIPVIANYGYTF.

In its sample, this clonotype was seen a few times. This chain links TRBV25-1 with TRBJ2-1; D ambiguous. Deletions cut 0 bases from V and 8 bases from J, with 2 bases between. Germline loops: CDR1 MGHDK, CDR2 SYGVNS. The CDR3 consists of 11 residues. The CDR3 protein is CASSEYHEQFF. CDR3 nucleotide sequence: TGTGCCAGCAGTGAATACCATGAGCAGTTCTTC.

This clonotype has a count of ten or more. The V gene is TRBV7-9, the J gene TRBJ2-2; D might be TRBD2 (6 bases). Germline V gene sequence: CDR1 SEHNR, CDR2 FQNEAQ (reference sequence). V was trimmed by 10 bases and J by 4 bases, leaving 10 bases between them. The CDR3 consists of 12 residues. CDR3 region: CATLAVTGELFF. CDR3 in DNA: TGTGCCACGTTAGCGGTCACCGGGGAGCTGTTTTTT.

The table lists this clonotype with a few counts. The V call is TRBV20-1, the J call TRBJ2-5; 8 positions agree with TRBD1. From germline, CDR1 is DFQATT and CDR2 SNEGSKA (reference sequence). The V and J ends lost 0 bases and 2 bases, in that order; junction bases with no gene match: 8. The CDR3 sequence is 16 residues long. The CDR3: CSAREVPRQGQETQYF. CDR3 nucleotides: TGCAGTGCTAGAGAAGTCCCGAGACAGGGGCAAGAGACCCAGTACTTC.

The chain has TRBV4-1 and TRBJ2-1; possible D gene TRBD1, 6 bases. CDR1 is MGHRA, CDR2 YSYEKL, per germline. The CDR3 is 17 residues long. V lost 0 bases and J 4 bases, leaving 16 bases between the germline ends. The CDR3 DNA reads TGCGCCAGCAGCCAAGAGGGTCAGGGGAAAGGGTACAATGAGCAGTTCTTC. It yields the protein CASSQEGQGKGYNEQFF.

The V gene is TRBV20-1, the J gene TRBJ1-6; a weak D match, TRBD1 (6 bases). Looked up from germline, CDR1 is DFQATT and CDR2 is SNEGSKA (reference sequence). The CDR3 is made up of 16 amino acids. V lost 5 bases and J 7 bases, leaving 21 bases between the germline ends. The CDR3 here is CSAPTQGSMGNSPLHF. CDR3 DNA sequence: TGCAGTGCTCCTACACAGGGTTCTATGGGGAATTCACCCCTCCACTTT.

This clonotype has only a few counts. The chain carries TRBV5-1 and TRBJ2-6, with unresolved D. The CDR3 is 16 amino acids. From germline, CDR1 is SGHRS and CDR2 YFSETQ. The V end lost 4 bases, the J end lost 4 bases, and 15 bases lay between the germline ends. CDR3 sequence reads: CASSMTRTWGANVLTF. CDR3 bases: TGCGCCAGCAGCATGACACGGACGTGGGGGGCCAACGTCCTGACTTTC.

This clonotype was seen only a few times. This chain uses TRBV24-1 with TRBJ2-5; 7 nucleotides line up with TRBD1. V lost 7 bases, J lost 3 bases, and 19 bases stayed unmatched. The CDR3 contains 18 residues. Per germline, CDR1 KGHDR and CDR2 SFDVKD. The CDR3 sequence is CATSNNVDLYRGKETQYF. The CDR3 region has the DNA TGTGCCACCAGCAACAACGTAGACCTCTACAGGGGAAAAGAGACCCAGTACTTC.

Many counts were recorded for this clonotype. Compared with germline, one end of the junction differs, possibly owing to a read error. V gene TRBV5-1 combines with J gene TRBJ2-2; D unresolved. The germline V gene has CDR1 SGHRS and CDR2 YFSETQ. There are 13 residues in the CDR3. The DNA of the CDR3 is TGTGCCAGCAGCTTAGCAGACACCGGGGAGCTGTTTTTT. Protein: CASSLADTGELFF.

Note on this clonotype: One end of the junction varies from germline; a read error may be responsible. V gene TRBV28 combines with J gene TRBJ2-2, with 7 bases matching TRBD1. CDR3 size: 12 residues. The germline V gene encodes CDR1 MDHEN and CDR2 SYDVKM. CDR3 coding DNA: TGTGCCGGCAGGGGGAGCACCGGGGAGCTGTTTTTT. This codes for CAGRGSTGELFF.

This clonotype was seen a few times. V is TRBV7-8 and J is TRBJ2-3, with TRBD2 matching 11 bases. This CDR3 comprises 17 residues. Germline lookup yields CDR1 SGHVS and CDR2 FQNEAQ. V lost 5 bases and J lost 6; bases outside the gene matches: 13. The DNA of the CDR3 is TGTGCCAGCAGCCCCGGGGATCTAGCGGGGGGACGTGATACGCAGTATTTT. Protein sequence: CASSPGDLAGGRDTQYF.

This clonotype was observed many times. CDR3 DNA: TGTGCCAGCAGCGCACAGGGAATCCTTGGCTCACCCCTCCACTTT. It specifies CASSAQGILGSPLHF. This chain joins TRBV7-6 and TRBJ1-6, with a possible D match to TRBD1 (6 bases). Trimming cost V 5 bases and J 10 bases, with 18 bases left between them. Germline V CDR1 and CDR2: SGHVS, FNYEAQ. This CDR3 spans 15 amino acids.

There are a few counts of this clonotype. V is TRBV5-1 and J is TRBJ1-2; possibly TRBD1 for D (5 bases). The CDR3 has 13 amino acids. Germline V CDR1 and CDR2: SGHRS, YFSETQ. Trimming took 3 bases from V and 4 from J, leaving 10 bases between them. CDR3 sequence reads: CASSSQVGYGYTF. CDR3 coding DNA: TGCGCCAGCAGCTCACAGGTGGGCTATGGCTACACCTTC.

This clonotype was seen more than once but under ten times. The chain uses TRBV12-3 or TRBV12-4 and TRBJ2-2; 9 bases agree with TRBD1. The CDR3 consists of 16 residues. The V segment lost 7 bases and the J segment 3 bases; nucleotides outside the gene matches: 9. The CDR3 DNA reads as TGTGCCAGCACCACCACCGGGACAGGGTACACCGGGGAGCTGTTTTTT. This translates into CASTTTGTGYTGELFF.

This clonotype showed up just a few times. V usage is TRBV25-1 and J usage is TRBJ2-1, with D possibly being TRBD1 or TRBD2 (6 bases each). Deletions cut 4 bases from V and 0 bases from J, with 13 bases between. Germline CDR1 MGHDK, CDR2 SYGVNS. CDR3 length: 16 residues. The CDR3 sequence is CASSGREDSSYNEQFF. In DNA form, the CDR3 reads TGTGCCAGCAGTGGAAGGGAGGACAGCTCCTACAATGAGCAGTTCTTC.

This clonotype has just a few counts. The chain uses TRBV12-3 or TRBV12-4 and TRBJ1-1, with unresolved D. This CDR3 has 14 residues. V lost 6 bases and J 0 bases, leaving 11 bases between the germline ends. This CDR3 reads CASSPRTMNTEAFF. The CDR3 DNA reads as TGTGCCAGCAGCCCGAGGACCATGAACACTGAAGCTTTCTTT.

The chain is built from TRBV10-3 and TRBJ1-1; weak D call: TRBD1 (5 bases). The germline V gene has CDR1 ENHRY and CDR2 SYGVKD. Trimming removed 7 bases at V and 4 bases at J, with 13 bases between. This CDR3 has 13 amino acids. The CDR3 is CAITEIGGTEAFF. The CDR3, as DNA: TGTGCCATCACTGAAATCGGGGGCACTGAAGCTTTCTTT.

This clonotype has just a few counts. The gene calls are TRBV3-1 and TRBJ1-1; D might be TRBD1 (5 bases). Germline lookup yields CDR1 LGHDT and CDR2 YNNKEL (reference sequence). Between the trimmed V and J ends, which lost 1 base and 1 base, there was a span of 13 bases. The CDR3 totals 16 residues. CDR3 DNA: TGTGCCAGCAGCCAAGTTTATAATACAGGGAACACTGAAGCTTTCTTT. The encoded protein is CASSQVYNTGNTEAFF.

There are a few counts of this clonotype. The CDR3 loop reads CAIRTTALSGANVLTF. The CDR3 coding sequence is TGTGCCATTCGCACCACAGCCCTCTCTGGGGCCAACGTCCTGACTTTC. This rearrangement joins TRBV12-3 or TRBV12-4 to TRBJ2-6; D ambiguous. The CDR3 is made up of 16 amino acids. Trimming pared 10 bases from V and 0 bases from J, leaving 16 bases between.

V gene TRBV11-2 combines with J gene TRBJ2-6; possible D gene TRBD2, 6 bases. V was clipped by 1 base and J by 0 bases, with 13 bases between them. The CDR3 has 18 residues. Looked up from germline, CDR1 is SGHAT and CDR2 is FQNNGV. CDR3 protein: CASSLVGGAFSGANVLTF. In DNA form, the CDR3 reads TGTGCCAGCAGCTTAGTTGGCGGGGCCTTCTCTGGGGCCAACGTCCTGACTTTC.